One TCR beta chain is described in this entry. Its binding antigen is unknown. Per-nucleotide qualities are absent, and no much larger clonotype sits a single base away. The donors were healthy, HIV-negative adults with no recently reported acute infections or vaccinations. Only Caucasian adults living in Nashville, Tennessee, USA were represented among the donors. Magnetic negative selection was used to enrich CD4+ T cells, after which naive cells were positively selected on CD45RA and the negative fraction became the memory subset. Blood was collected by leukapheresis, and PBMCs were isolated by Ficoll-Histopaque density gradient centrifugation and then cryopreserved in liquid nitrogen vapor phase. Analytical flow cytometry was used to check the purity and quantity of each magnetically sorted T cell population. Each sorted fraction had its genomic DNA isolated and then quantified by UV absorbance on a Nanodrop 2000c.

These data are taken from a study of shared clonotypes between healthy human individuals (dated by TCRdb to 2019 to 2021). Notes on the research overall: A few men and a couple of women, aged 18 to 49 years, made up the cohort. Per donor, three plates each were used for CD4 naive and CD4 memory, two for CD8 naive, and one for CD8 memory. To estimate repertoire size and how much clonotypes are shared between individuals, the study performed deep sequencing of blood TCR repertoires from a few healthy adults. To increase sequencing depth and limit assay-specific biases, TCR repertoire library preparation and sequencing were carried out by different laboratories using diverse techniques. Between about 0.94 and 8.9 billion PBMCs per donor were obtained by leukapheresis. Overall study results and their limits: Rarefaction of sorted-subset datasets indicated incomplete sequencing despite the large sequencing depth. Higher generation probabilities were observed for clonotypes shared by all four sorted-subset donors than for non-shared clonotypes. The small number of donors limited the genetic and exposure-history diversity represented. Only blood was sampled, and tissue TCR repertoires likely differ from those in blood. Pairwise subsampling led to the expectation that sequencing depth would affect the degree of clonotype sharing among donors. Across a few donors, approximately 5% of naive CD4, around 3.5% of naive CD8, 2.3% of memory CD4, and about 0.44% of memory CD8 clonotypes were shared. Larger estimated clonotype richness was generally found for naive subsets than for memory subsets.

Based on the germline V gene, the CDR1 and CDR2 sequences are SGHRS and YFSETQ. Including the terminal cysteine and phenylalanine, the CDR3 comprises 15 residues. Only the CDR3 DNA stays, 45 bases, in frame from base 1. Cut back by 0 bases and 5 bases, the V and J ends lie 14 bases apart. Using the deep immunoSEQ assay, TCR CDR3 regions were amplified from genomic DNA by multiplex PCR. Genomic DNA extracted from each cell subset was distributed evenly over all wells of several immunoSEQ 96-well plates, and each plate served as one replicate. For sorted subsets, about 210 ng of genomic DNA, equivalent to 25,000 to 30,000 T cell genomes, went into each replicate PCR. Purified libraries were quantified with a Qubit 3.0 fluorometer, sized on a Bioanalyzer 2100, and re-quantified with the KAPA Library Quantification kit. Each immunoSEQ 96-well plate was sequenced on its own single-read 150-cycle Illumina NextSeq 550 flow cell. Per the source publication's procedure: Because the immunoSEQ output held only junctional sequences and lacked quality scores, the filtering could not match the filtering applied to full-length reads. Sequences were annotated with PyIR, a Python wrapper for IgBLAST v1.9, and V/J genes and CDR3 were assigned using IMGT germline references. Any read was removed if the V/J assignment was weak (E-value above 1e-6), the CDR3 was missing, or the read contained stop codons, out-of-frame junctions, or ambiguous translated residues. V3J clonotypes were defined by identical inferred V gene, J gene, and CDR3 amino acid sequence. Percentage overlap between repertoires was calculated by dividing the number of shared unique clonotypes by the size of the smaller repertoire. Richness of each repertoire was evaluated using RTK rarefaction, the Chao1 estimator, and Recon v2.1 estimates of unobserved clonotypes. OLGA was used to compute generation probabilities for all TCRbeta clonotypes that the gDNA method yielded from four donors. The table comes from immuneACCESS by way of TCRdb, which keeps in-frame sequences with V and J called. Part of the clones is missing from these tables; in studies checked, under half for an unresolved V gene and the rest for unknown reasons. That table supplies the V and J calls and clone size; D and trimming were determined from the DNA. The table for this sample lists 2 million to 2.5 million clones; approximately 94% of them were counted only once. Together, the top ten hold less than 0.15% of the sample.

This TCR derives from a man between 18 and 29 years old in good health. This receptor chain uses TRBV5-1 and TRBJ1-1, with a tentative D gene TRBD1 over 6 matching bases. The material sequenced was naive CD4+ T cells sorted from blood. The sample's cell subset or site label, decoded: CD45RA+ positively selected. The nucleotide sequence is TGCGCCAGCAGCTTGGTGGCAGGGGCCCGTACTGAAGCTTTCTTT. The translation is CASSLVAGARTEAFF.